The clone carrying this T cell receptor beta chain occurred many times. Antigen specificity is unknown. This sample is drawn from a study of neurological immune-mediated disorders. The cells used in sorted libraries, CD4+ or CD8+ T cells, numbered roughly 910,000. Study conclusions and caveats: None of the CDR3 amino acid sequences of expanded clones recurred across subjects, suggesting private repertoires in all groups.

The cDNA was generated by 5'RACE with 10-nucleotide random UMIs. TCRdb fed the 5' RACE reads into MiXCR, producing one record per CDR3 protein. This table has fewer than 20,000 distinct CDR3 sequences, about 10% appearing once. The CDR3 has 15 residues. V was shortened by 2 bases and J by 0 bases, with 9 bases between the two germline ends. The germline CDR1 and CDR2 sequences are ENHRY and SYGVKD. This clonotype was sampled from a woman aged 50 to 65 in good health. The rearrangement joins TRBV10-3 to TRBJ2-3; D may be TRBD2 (6 bases). The sequencing sample was made of CD8+ T cells from blood. CDR3 region: CAISEAGTSTDTQYF. CDR3 nucleotides: TGTGCCATCAGTGAGGCGGGGACTAGCACAGATACGCAGTATTTT.